Shown below are 18 T cell receptor beta chains from a single sample sequenced in a study of tissue T cells after allogeneic stem cell transplantation. The data were produced by immunoSEQ multiplex PCR, yet TCRdb's version contains in-frame clones alone and is incomplete. The sample includes 4,500 to 5,500 clones, 45% of them seen just once. Stated time point: mouse harvest day 14 after allogeneic transplant. Mouse grafts combined 10^7 T-cell-depleted bone marrow cells with 10^6 splenic CD5+ T cells. Sequencing input: gut tissue. These TCRs come from a female BALB/c mouse given C57BL/6 T cells with graft-versus-host disease after an allogeneic hematopoietic cell transplant.

Worth noting for this clone: Mouse germline and gene names are used. The read ends 1 residue before the CDR3 terminus; that terminus is restored from the germline J gene. The chain carries TRBV26 and TRBJ1-4; TRBD1 matches 10 bases. Losses at the gene ends were 4 bases for V and 1 base for J; bases not matched to a gene: 3. CDR1 is KGHPV, CDR2 FQNQEV, per germline (reference sequence). The CDR3 runs 16 residues. The sequenced part of the CDR3 DNA is TGTGCCAGCAGTCCGGGACAGGGGTCTTCCAACGAAAGATTATTT. Encoded protein: CASSPGQGSSNERLF. Given in full, the CDR3 is CASSPGQGSSNERLFF. Full variable domain (rest looked up from reference TRBV26 and TRBJ1-4): NSKVIQTPRYLVKGQGQKAKMRCIPEKGHPVVFWYQQNKNNEFKFLINFQNQEVLQQIDMTEKRFSAECPSNSPCSLEIQSSEAGDSALYLCASSPGQGSSNERLFFGHGTKLSVL.

About this clone: Each gene name is a mouse one. Sequencing ends 1 residue short of the CDR3 end; the germline J gene provides the rest. V and J are TRBV12-1 and TRBJ2-1; 7 nucleotides match TRBD1. V shed 4 bases and J 3 bases; nucleotides not matched to a gene: 5. Germline V gives CDR1 SGHSN, CDR2 HYEKVE. CDR3 length: 14 amino acids. The CDR3 sequence: CASSSGTVYAEQFF. CDR3 DNA, as far as it was read: TGTGCCAGCTCCTCCGGGACAGTCTATGCTGAGCAGTTC.

By proportion, this clone is medium-sized. Mouse gene names and germline throughout. The read terminates 1 residue ahead of where the CDR3 ends, so the germline J gene completes it. The chain combines TRBV26 with TRBJ2-1; 8 bases match TRBD1. The CDR3 loop spans 14 amino acids. Germline V gene data show CDR1 as KGHPV and CDR2 as FQNQEV (reference sequence). With 6 bases clipped from V and 0 bases from J, the junction kept 1 base outside the gene matches. CDR3 DNA, as far as it was read: TGTGCCAGCAGACAGGGGGATAACTATGCTGAGCAGTTC. It translates to CASRQGDNYAEQF. Given in full, the CDR3 is CASRQGDNYAEQFF.

Worth noting for this clone: Gene names and germline match the mouse. The CDR3 is cut off 1 residue early in the read; its end comes from the germline J gene. V usage is TRBV4 and J usage is TRBJ2-3, with TRBD2 matching 10 bases. The CDR3 spans 16 residues. J gave up 7 bases and V 4 bases, and 11 bases lay outside the gene matches. Germline V lookup: CDR1 LGHDT, CDR2 YNNKQL (reference sequence). CDR3 bases read: TGTGCCAGCAGCTTCGGACTGGGGGCTAGTCCCCAAACGCTGTAT. It yields the protein CASSFGLGASPQTLY. The entire CDR3 is CASSFGLGASPQTLYF.

A note on this clone: Genes and germline come from the mouse. The read is 1 residue too short to cover the CDR3 end, so that end is filled in from the germline J gene. The chain couples TRBV31 to TRBJ2-5, with TRBD2 matching over 11 bases. CDR1 is GKSSPN, CDR2 SITVG, per germline. The J segment lost 4 bases and the V segment lost 1 base, leaving 4 bases of the junction unmatched. CDR3 size: 15 residues. The CDR3 loop reads CAWSPWTGGKDTQYF. The covered CDR3 bases are TGTGCCTGGAGTCCTTGGACTGGGGGGAAAGACACCCAGTAC.

This clone has more than one count but fewer than ten. The germline and genes are mouse ones. The read falls 1 residue short of the CDR3 end, and the missing part is taken from the germline J gene. The genes are TRBV13-1 and TRBJ2-3; TRBD2 agrees at 9 bases. Germline-derived CDR1 and CDR2 are NSHNY and SYGAGN. V dropped 3 bases and J dropped 0; count of bases not matched to a gene: 2. The length of the CDR3 is 15 residues. CDR3 amino acids: CASSGLGVSAETLYF. The CDR3 DNA, read in part, is TGTGCCAGCAGTGGACTGGGGGTTAGTGCAGAAACGCTGTAT.

In its sample, this clone was seen once. Here the gene names and germline are mouse. The sequence runs out 1 residue before the end of the CDR3; the remainder is reconstructed from the germline J gene. The chain carries TRBV3 and TRBJ1-4, with D unresolved. Germline V CDR1 and CDR2: SNHLY, FYNGKV (reference sequence). The CDR3 has 15 amino acids. The V end was cut by 1 base, the J end by 0 bases, with 6 bases between. The DNA read from the CDR3 is TGTGCCAGCAGCTTAGTGCCAGTTTCCAACGAAAGATTATTT. Translating it yields CASSLVPVSNERLF. The whole CDR3 sequence is CASSLVPVSNERLFF.

As concerns this clone: Mouse gene names and germline throughout. The CDR3 end is not reached by the read, which stops 1 residue before it; the germline J gene fills it in. The chain recombines TRBV15 with TRBJ2-5, with D perhaps matching TRBD2 (5 bases). There are 14 residues in the CDR3. Germline CDR1 is SGHND and CDR2 is FRSKSL. Deletions cut 2 bases from V and 1 base from J, with 7 bases between. The part of the CDR3 DNA that was read is TGTGCCAGCAGTTTACTGGGTTACCAAGACACCCAGTAC. As protein: CASSLLGYQDTQY. The complete CDR3 sequence is CASSLLGYQDTQYF.

This clone has more than one count but fewer than ten. Gene names are mouse gene names. From the germline J gene comes the end of the CDR3, since the read stops 1 residue before it. The V call is TRBV1, the J call TRBJ2-4, with 12 bases fitting TRBD1. The germline gives CDR1 NSQYPW, CDR2 LRSPGD (reference sequence). With 0 bases clipped from V and 7 bases from J, the junction kept 2 bases outside the gene matches. This CDR3 contains 15 residues. CDR3 loop: CTCSADGTGGDTLYF. The CDR3 DNA, read in part, is TGCACCTGCAGTGCAGATGGGACAGGGGGCGACACCTTGTAC. Filled out from reference TRBV1 and TRBJ2-4, the complete variable domain reads VTLLEQNPRWRLVPRGQAVNLRCILKNSQYPWMSWYQQDLQKQLQWLFTLRSPGDKEVKSLPGADYLATRVTDTELRLQVANMSQGRTLYCTCSADGTGGDTLYFGAGTRLSVL.

This clone came up a few times. The gene symbols are mouse symbols. CDR3 DNA, as far as it was read: TGTGCCAGCTCTAAGACTGGGGGTAGTGCAGAAACGCTGTAT. Protein: CASSKTGGSAETLY. The CDR3 reads in full as CASSKTGGSAETLYF. This chain connects TRBV12-1 to TRBJ2-3, with 9 bases aligning to TRBD2. From the germline J gene comes the end of the CDR3, since the read stops 1 residue before it. Germline values: CDR1 SGHSN, CDR2 HYEKVE. The CDR3 runs to 15 residues. V gave up 3 bases and J gave up 0 bases; unmatched junction bases: 3.

On this clone itself: The genes are named according to mouse. Coverage ceases 1 residue before the CDR3 finishes, and the germline J gene fills in the end. V usage is TRBV19 and J usage is TRBJ2-2; D gene uncertain. With 4 bases removed from V and 3 bases from J, the gap between germline ends came to 10 bases. CDR1 FNHDT and CDR2 SITEND come from the germline V gene (reference sequence). The CDR3 totals 14 residues. The sequenced CDR3 bases are TGTGCCAGCAGTCCCGACGGGGACACCGGGCAGCTCTAC. Its protein is CASSPDGDTGQLY. In full, the CDR3 reads CASSPDGDTGQLYF.

This clone is large within its sample. Mouse gene names apply. The CDR3 extends 1 residue past the end of the read, so its final part is completed from the germline J gene. The gene calls are TRBV3 and TRBJ2-2, with 8 bases fitting TRBD1. With V trimmed by 3 bases and J by 3 bases, 3 bases remained unmatched. Germline CDR1 SNHLY, CDR2 FYNGKV (reference sequence). CDR3 size: 15 residues. The CDR3 region is CASSFTGGDTGQLYF. Partial CDR3 DNA: TGTGCCAGCAGCTTCACAGGGGGAGACACCGGGCAGCTCTAC. The entire variable domain, with the rest obtained from reference TRBV3 and TRBJ2-2, is as follows: GPKVLQIPSHQIIDMGQMVTLNCDPVSNHLYFYWYKQILGQQMEFLVNFYNGKVMEKSKLFKDQFSVERPDGSYFTLKIQPTALEDSAVYFCASSFTGGDTGQLYFGEGSKLTVL.

With regard to this clone: Gene names denote mouse genes. The sequence runs out 1 residue before the end of the CDR3; the remainder is reconstructed from the germline J gene. The V gene is TRBV26, the J gene TRBJ1-3; D is uncertain. The ends were cut back, 4 bases at V and 4 bases at J, with 5 bases in the middle. CDR1 and CDR2 from the germline V gene are KGHPV and FQNQEV (reference sequence). This CDR3 has 12 residues. Incomplete CDR3 DNA: TGTGCCAGCAGTCCCGAAGGAAATACGCTCTAT. Protein product: CASSPEGNTLY. The whole CDR3 sequence is CASSPEGNTLYF.

As concerns this clone: These gene names are mouse names. The DNA ends 1 residue before the CDR3 does, and the rest of the CDR3 is filled in from the germline J gene. The chain couples TRBV24 to TRBJ2-1, with D possibly TRBD2 on 5 matching bases. The germline V gene encodes CDR1 KGHTA and CDR2 FRNEEI. V lost 2 bases and J 0 bases, leaving 5 bases between the germline ends. The CDR3 is made up of 14 amino acids. The CDR3 bases that were read are TGTGCCAGCAGTCTGACTGGTAACTATGCTGAGCAGTTC. This codes for CASSLTGNYAEQF. The CDR3 in its entirety is CASSLTGNYAEQFF.

Regarding this clone: The listed genes are named as in mouse. Coverage ceases 1 residue before the CDR3 finishes, and the germline J gene fills in the end. The V gene is TRBV20, the J gene TRBJ1-5; D is perhaps TRBD1 (6 bases). Per germline, CDR1 GFQATS and CDR2 STVNSAI. The CDR3 runs to 14 residues. Trimming pared 6 bases from V and 2 bases from J, leaving 14 bases between. CDR3 sequence reads: CGAIIRGDNQAPLF. The part of the CDR3 DNA that was read is TGTGGTGCCATTATCAGGGGTGACAACCAGGCTCCGCTT.

As regards this clone: Mouse names are used for the genes. The CDR3 goes on 1 residue after the read ends, and that part is filled in from the germline J gene. V and J are TRBV26 and TRBJ2-4, with TRBD1 matching over 10 bases. CDR3 length equals 14 residues. Losses at the gene ends were 2 bases for V and 6 bases for J; bases not matched to a gene: 2. CDR1 is KGHPV and CDR2 is FQNQEV in the germline V gene (reference sequence). The CDR3 protein is CASSLRQGANTLYF. The covered CDR3 bases are TGTGCCAGCAGTCTGAGACAGGGGGCTAACACCTTGTAC.

Comment on this clone: Each gene name is a mouse one. The CDR3 extends 1 residue past the end of the read, so its final part is completed from the germline J gene. The V call is TRBV15, the J call TRBJ1-3; perhaps TRBD1 as D (5 bases). The CDR3 spans 13 residues. The germline CDR1 and CDR2 sequences are SGHND and FRSKSL. Trimming cost V 6 bases and J 1 base, with 7 bases left between them. The CDR3 protein is CASRDISGNTLYF. Incomplete CDR3 DNA: TGTGCCAGCAGGGACATATCTGGAAATACGCTCTAT.

Comment on this clone: The genes are named according to mouse. The CDR3 end lies 1 residue beyond the end of the read and is filled in from the germline J gene. This chain connects TRBV13-2 to TRBJ2-7; 7 bases match TRBD2. The V gene end was trimmed by 3 bases and the J gene end by 6 bases; junction bases not matched to a gene: 6. The CDR3 runs 13 residues. Per germline, CDR1 NNHNN and CDR2 SYGAGS (reference sequence). CDR3 in amino acids: CASGGGWGFEQYF. The CDR3 bases that were read are TGTGCCAGCGGTGGGGGCTGGGGGTTTGAACAGTAC.